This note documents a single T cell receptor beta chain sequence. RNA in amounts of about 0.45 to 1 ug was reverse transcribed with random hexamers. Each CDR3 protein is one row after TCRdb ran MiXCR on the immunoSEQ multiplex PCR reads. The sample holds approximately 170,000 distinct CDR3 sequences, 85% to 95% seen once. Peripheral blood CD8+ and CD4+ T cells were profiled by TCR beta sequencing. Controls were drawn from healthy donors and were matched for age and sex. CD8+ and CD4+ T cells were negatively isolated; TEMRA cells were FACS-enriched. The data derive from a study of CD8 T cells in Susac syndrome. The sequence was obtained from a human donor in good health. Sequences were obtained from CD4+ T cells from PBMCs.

CDR3 amino acids: CSVALQGGTEAFF. Here the CDR3 DNA reads TGCAGCGTTGCCCTACAGGGGGGCACTGAAGCTTTCTTT. The chain is built from TRBV29-1 and TRBJ1-1; 8 bases match TRBD1. The J segment lost 4 bases and the V segment lost 4 bases, leaving 5 bases of the junction unmatched. The V gene's germline CDR1 is SQVTM and CDR2 ANQGSEA. The CDR3 is made up of 13 amino acids.